This is a list of T cell receptor beta chains from one sample in a study of OX40 agonist ivuxolimab in advanced cancers. Sequenced by immunoSEQ multiplex PCR; TCRdb stores in-frame clones only, minus some. The sample has approximately 82,000 clones; 85% are singletons. This sample comprised CD4+ or CD8+ T cells sorted from blood, obtained in a trial of the OX40 agonist ivuxolimab. These receptors were collected from an adult with an advanced solid tumor such as melanoma, head and neck, liver or kidney cancer. Both conserved end residues are part of each CDR3. Fields, in order: D gene, J gene, clone size, V gene, CDR3 DNA, CDR3 protein. D genes are given only for firm matches. A clone size is listed for some rows: how often the clone was seen (once, few, many), or a class if it is expanded.

d_gene: NA
j_gene: TRBJ2-1
abundance: NA
v_gene: TRBV30
CDR3nt: TGTGCCTGGAGGATACCGGTCCGACCCTACAATGAGCAGTTCTTC
CDR3aa: CAWRIPVRPYNEQFF

d_gene: NA
j_gene: TRBJ1-5
abundance: few
v_gene: TRBV19
CDR3nt: TGTGCCAGTAGTATGCAACAGGGAAACCAGCCCCAGCATTTT
CDR3aa: CASSMQQGNQPQHF

d_gene: NA
j_gene: TRBJ2-7
abundance: NA
v_gene: TRBV7-9
CDR3nt: TGTGCCAGCAGCCCGGGGCCCTCCGAGCAGTACTTC
CDR3aa: CASSPGPSEQYF

d_gene: TRBD1
j_gene: TRBJ2-2
abundance: NA
v_gene: TRBV5-4
CDR3nt: TGTGCCAGCAGATCCGGACAGGTTGGGACCGGGGAGCTGTTTTTT
CDR3aa: CASRSGQVGTGELFF

d_gene: NA
j_gene: TRBJ2-4
abundance: NA
v_gene: TRBV28
CDR3nt: TGTGCCAGCAGTATTCGAGGGGCCAAAAACATTCAGTACTTC
CDR3aa: CASSIRGAKNIQYF

d_gene: NA
j_gene: TRBJ2-7
abundance: NA
v_gene: TRBV5-1
CDR3nt: TGCGCCAGCAGCTTGGGGCCGATGTACGAGCAGTACTTC
CDR3aa: CASSLGPMYEQYF

d_gene: NA
j_gene: TRBJ1-2
abundance: NA
v_gene: TRBV4-3
CDR3nt: TGCGCCAGCAGCCAAGATGTTAGAGGGTCTGATGGTGGCTACACCTTC
CDR3aa: CASSQDVRGSDGGYTF

d_gene: NA
j_gene: TRBJ2-5
abundance: NA
v_gene: TRBV5-1
CDR3nt: TGCGCCAGCAGCTTCCTGGGACGGACCCAAGAGACCCAGTACTTC
CDR3aa: CASSFLGRTQETQYF

d_gene: NA
j_gene: TRBJ1-5
abundance: NA
v_gene: TRBV18
CDR3nt: TGTGCCAGCTCACCAGTGATCAACCCTAGGGGCAATCAGCCCCAGCATTTT
CDR3aa: CASSPVINPRGNQPQHF

d_gene: NA
j_gene: TRBJ2-2
abundance: NA
v_gene: TRBV4-1
CDR3nt: TGCGCCAGCAGCCCGATTTTGTTCGACACCGGGGAGCTGTTTTTT
CDR3aa: CASSPILFDTGELFF

d_gene: NA
j_gene: TRBJ1-4
abundance: NA
v_gene: TRBV5-4
CDR3nt: TGTGCCAGCAGCTTGGGCCAGGGGTCTGAAAAACTGTTTTTT
CDR3aa: CASSLGQGSEKLFF

d_gene: NA
j_gene: TRBJ1-1
abundance: NA
v_gene: TRBV5-4
CDR3nt: TGTGCCAGCAGCTTCCAAGCCATGAACACTGAAGCTTTCTTT
CDR3aa: CASSFQAMNTEAFF

d_gene: TRBD1
j_gene: TRBJ2-5
abundance: NA
v_gene: TRBV28
CDR3nt: TGTGCCAGCAGAACGTCCGGGACAGGGAGTCTCGGGGAGACCCAGTACTTC
CDR3aa: CASRTSGTGSLGETQYF

d_gene: TRBD2
j_gene: TRBJ2-1
abundance: NA
v_gene: TRBV7-8
CDR3nt: TGTGCCAGCAGCTTAGGGGTGCGGGGGGAGCAGTTCTTC
CDR3aa: CASSLGVRGEQFF

d_gene: TRBD1
j_gene: TRBJ2-5
abundance: NA
v_gene: TRBV5-4
CDR3nt: TGTGCCAGCAGCTTGTGGGGACAGGGGGCAGAGACCCAGTACTTC
CDR3aa: CASSLWGQGAETQYF

d_gene: NA
j_gene: TRBJ1-2
abundance: NA
v_gene: TRBV4-1
CDR3nt: TGCGCCAGCAGCCAAGATCCGGGGCGGAGAGCTAACTATGGCTACACCTTC
CDR3aa: CASSQDPGRRANYGYTF

d_gene: TRBD1
j_gene: TRBJ2-1
abundance: NA
v_gene: TRBV5-1
CDR3nt: TGCGCCAGCAGGCGGGGACAGGGGGACAATGAGCAGTTCTTC
CDR3aa: CASRRGQGDNEQFF

d_gene: NA
j_gene: TRBJ2-3
abundance: NA
v_gene: TRBV2
CDR3nt: TGTGCCAGCAGAAAAGGGGTTGATACGCAGTATTTT
CDR3aa: CASRKGVDTQYF

d_gene: NA
j_gene: TRBJ1-6
abundance: NA
v_gene: TRBV5-6
CDR3nt: TGTGCCAGCAGCTTGTACAGGGAGGATTCACCCCTCCACTTT
CDR3aa: CASSLYREDSPLHF

d_gene: NA
j_gene: TRBJ1-5
abundance: NA
v_gene: TRBV20-1
CDR3nt: TGCAGTGCTACGCTCGCGGGGCCCCAGCATTTT
CDR3aa: CSATLAGPQHF

d_gene: NA
j_gene: TRBJ2-7
abundance: NA
v_gene: TRBV7-9
CDR3nt: TGTGCCAGCAGCTTATCTCTGACAGGCGAGCAGTACTTC
CDR3aa: CASSLSLTGEQYF

d_gene: NA
j_gene: TRBJ1-5
abundance: NA
v_gene: TRBV6-5
CDR3nt: TGTGCCAGCAGTAATGGGGAGCGGCCCCAGCATTTT
CDR3aa: CASSNGERPQHF

d_gene: TRBD1
j_gene: TRBJ2-7
abundance: NA
v_gene: TRBV27
CDR3nt: TGTGCCAGCTCACAGGGGGCTCCCTACGAGCAGTACTTC
CDR3aa: CASSQGAPYEQYF

d_gene: NA
j_gene: TRBJ2-5
abundance: NA
v_gene: TRBV19
CDR3nt: TGTGCCAGTAGTCAAGTTCTGGGGCCGCGAGAGACCCAGTACTTC
CDR3aa: CASSQVLGPRETQYF

d_gene: NA
j_gene: TRBJ1-1
abundance: NA
v_gene: TRBV4-2
CDR3nt: TGTGCCAGCAGCCAAGATTTAAGGCGGGGCCTTTTTACTTTCTTT
CDR3aa: CASSQDLRRGLFTFF

d_gene: TRBD1
j_gene: TRBJ1-2
abundance: NA
v_gene: TRBV2
CDR3nt: TGTGCCAGCAGTAAACGGGGACAGCGCTATGGCTACACCTTC
CDR3aa: CASSKRGQRYGYTF

d_gene: NA
j_gene: TRBJ1-1
abundance: NA
v_gene: TRBV11-2
CDR3nt: TGTGCCACCGGTTTTACGAACACTGAAGCTTTCTTT
CDR3aa: CATGFTNTEAFF

d_gene: NA
j_gene: TRBJ2-7
abundance: NA
v_gene: TRBV5-5
CDR3nt: TGTGCCAGCAGCCCCGCCCAAGGGGGCTACGAGCAGTACTTC
CDR3aa: CASSPAQGGYEQYF

d_gene: TRBD1
j_gene: TRBJ2-7
abundance: NA
v_gene: TRBV11-3
CDR3nt: TGTGCCAGCAGCTTGAGACAGGGGGCGATCTACGAGCAGTACTTC
CDR3aa: CASSLRQGAIYEQYF

d_gene: TRBD1
j_gene: TRBJ1-2
abundance: NA
v_gene: TRBV6-1
CDR3nt: TGTGCCAGCATGACCGGGACAGGGGGTGCTTATGGCTACACCTTC
CDR3aa: CASMTGTGGAYGYTF

d_gene: TRBD1
j_gene: TRBJ2-7
abundance: NA
v_gene: TRBV27
CDR3nt: TGTGCCAGCAGTTTAGGAGGACAGGGGGCTGGTGAGCAGTACTTC
CDR3aa: CASSLGGQGAGEQYF

d_gene: NA
j_gene: TRBJ1-5
abundance: NA
v_gene: TRBV15
CDR3nt: TGTGCCACCAGCAGAGTAGGGGAACAGCCCCAGCATTTT
CDR3aa: CATSRVGEQPQHF

d_gene: NA
j_gene: TRBJ1-1
abundance: few
v_gene: TRBV18
CDR3nt: TGTGCCAGCTCACCCGGACAGAATGCGAACACTGAAGCTTTCTTT
CDR3aa: CASSPGQNANTEAFF

d_gene: NA
j_gene: TRBJ2-5
abundance: NA
v_gene: TRBV9
CDR3nt: TGTGCCAGCAGTGCCCAGGGTGGTGGGGAGACCCAGTACTTC
CDR3aa: CASSAQGGGETQYF

d_gene: TRBD1
j_gene: TRBJ1-1
abundance: NA
v_gene: TRBV5-1
CDR3nt: TGCGCCAGCAGCGATCAACCGGGACAGATGAACACTGAAGCTTTCTTT
CDR3aa: CASSDQPGQMNTEAFF

d_gene: NA
j_gene: TRBJ2-3
abundance: NA
v_gene: TRBV5-5
CDR3nt: TGTGCCAGCAGCATCGAGACGACCAGCACAGATACGCAGTATTTT
CDR3aa: CASSIETTSTDTQYF